These 10 T cell receptor beta chains were sequenced from one sample in a study of cytomegalovirus exposure and HLA in healthy donors. The protocol was immunoSEQ multiplex PCR, while the TCRdb copy is restricted to in-frame clones and leaves out a portion. The sample has about 160,000 clones; around 88% are singletons. Material for sequencing was PBMCs. The receptors were sampled from a woman aged 18-35 years in good health and CMV-seronegative.

The V and J genes are TRBV5-1 and TRBJ2-1, with 9 bases fitting TRBD1. Germline CDR1 SGHRS, CDR2 YFSETQ. This CDR3 has 18 amino acids. V dropped 1 base and J dropped 9; count of bases not matched to a gene: 17. The CDR3 loop reads CASSLRYLSGQGIGEQFF. CDR3 sequence (DNA): TGCGCCAGCAGCTTGAGGTATCTCTCGGGACAGGGTATTGGTGAGCAGTTCTTC.

This clone has ten or more counts. The chain links TRBV10-3 to TRBJ1-6, with D perhaps TRBD1 (6 bases). CDR1 and CDR2 (germline): ENHRY, SYGVKD. The CDR3 runs to 15 residues. The ends were cut back, 3 bases at V and 6 bases at J, with 12 bases in the middle. The CDR3 region has the DNA TGTGCCATCAGTGATTCGGCAGGGGTTAATTCACCCCTCCACTTT. Its protein product is CAISDSAGVNSPLHF.

This clone was recorded at least ten times. V and J are TRBV29-1 and TRBJ2-1, with a weak D call TRBD1 (6 bases). The CDR3 covers 14 residues. V was pared by 6 bases and J by 4 bases, with 16 bases between. CDR1 is SQVTM and CDR2 is ANQGSEA in the germline V gene. The CDR3 region is CSVDYREQYNEQFF. The CDR3 DNA reads TGCAGCGTAGACTACAGGGAACAGTACAATGAGCAGTTCTTC.

The V call is TRBV29-1, the J call TRBJ2-4, with D unclear. The germline gives CDR1 SQVTM, CDR2 ANQGSEA. CDR3 size: 15 residues. V lost 3 bases and J 0 bases, leaving 12 bases between the germline ends. CDR3 region: CSVEAGSLAKNIQYF. Written as DNA, the CDR3 is TGCAGCGTTGAGGCCGGGTCCCTAGCCAAAAACATTCAGTACTTC.

This chain links TRBV27 with TRBJ1-2; D unclear. V was pared by 7 bases and J by 0 bases, with 12 bases between. CDR1 and CDR2 (germline): MNHEY, SMNVEV (reference sequence). The CDR3 length is 14 residues. CDR3 sequence (DNA): TGTGCCAGCACAACTTCAGCGGCTAACTATGGCTACACCTTC. This gives the protein CASTTSAANYGYTF.

This chain connects TRBV29-1 to TRBJ1-2; no clear D gene. Between the trimmed V and J ends, which lost 3 bases and 6 bases, there was a span of 14 bases. Germline CDR1 is SQVTM and CDR2 is ANQGSEA. This CDR3 contains 13 residues. In nucleotides, the CDR3 is TGCAGCGTTGATCCGGAGGGAGTCGATGGCTACACCTTC. Translating gives CSVDPEGVDGYTF.

The chain carries TRBV14 and TRBJ1-1; D remains ambiguous. From germline, CDR1 is SGHDN and CDR2 FVKESK. The ends were cut back, 0 bases at V and 5 bases at J, with 7 bases in the middle. This CDR3 spans 13 amino acids. For the CDR3, the DNA is TGTGCCAGCAGCCAAGATTTGAGAACTGAAGCTTTCTTT. Protein: CASSQDLRTEAFF.

The V and J genes are TRBV10-3 and TRBJ2-5; the D gene is possibly TRBD1 (6 bases). Germline CDR1 is ENHRY and CDR2 is SYGVKD. The CDR3 contains 14 residues. V lost 4 bases and J lost 2, with 11 bases in between. The CDR3 loop reads CAISGGHPQETQYF. The CDR3 coding sequence is TGTGCCATCAGTGGGGGACATCCACAAGAGACCCAGTACTTC.

The rearrangement joins TRBV9 to TRBJ1-1; the D is unclear. This CDR3 spans 15 amino acids. CDR1 is SGDLS, CDR2 YYNGEE, per germline. Trimming pared 0 bases from V and 3 bases from J, leaving 12 bases between. CDR3 residues: CASSVGRNTHTEAFF. The CDR3 DNA reads as TGTGCCAGCAGCGTAGGGAGGAACACGCACACTGAAGCTTTCTTT.

This clone was recorded a few times. The V and J genes are TRBV29-1 and TRBJ1-5; D is unresolved. The V gene lost 7 bases and the J gene lost 0 bases, with 10 bases spanning the gap. Per the germline V gene, CDR1 is SQVTM and CDR2 is ANQGSEA. The CDR3 spans 13 residues. The CDR3 DNA reads TGCAGCGCCGTATTAGATAGCAATCAGCCCCAGCATTTT. Its translation: CSAVLDSNQPQHF.